The 23 T cell receptor beta chains below come from one sample, sequenced in a study of metastatic and nonmetastatic thyroid tumors. TCRdb reanalyzed the PCR reads via MiXCR. The sample yields approximately 17,000 clones, about 29% seen once. All patients were treatment-naive before thyroid surgery. Sequences were obtained from tumor tissue. All receptors come from a female donor with papillary thyroid cancer or a benign thyroid nodule (not recorded which). Some clones in this sample may be carry-over from other donors' samples.

This clone was seen many times. The V call is TRBV7-2, the J call TRBJ2-3; D could derive from TRBD1 or TRBD2 (5 bases each). The CDR3 extends over 14 amino acids. Germline V gene data show CDR1 as SGHTA and CDR2 as FQGNSA. Between the trimmed V and J ends, which lost 3 bases and 3 bases, there was a span of 10 bases. As DNA, the CDR3 is TGTGCCAGCAGCTTCTCTGGGGGTACAGATACGCAGTATTTT. Translated, it gives CASSFSGGTDTQYF.

Concerning this clone: A much larger clonotype is one base distant, so this may be a read error. The chain joins TRBV20-1 to TRBJ2-3; the D is unclear. The V end was cut by 5 bases, the J end by 0 bases, with 15 bases between. The CDR3 consists of 15 residues. CDR1 and CDR2 (germline): DFQATT, SNEGSKA (reference sequence). CDR3 in amino acids: CSAPQRSASTDTQYF. For the CDR3, the DNA is TGCAGTGCTCCTCAGCGCAGTGCTAGCACAGATACGCAGTATTTT.

In this sample, this clone turned up a few times. The chain links TRBV28 to TRBJ1-2; unclear D gene. Germline V gene data show CDR1 as MDHEN and CDR2 as SYDVKM. Trimming pared 5 bases from V and 0 bases from J, leaving 19 bases between. The CDR3 consists of 17 residues. The CDR3, as DNA: TGTGCCAGCAGTAACAACCAGTGGGCTCGCCCTAACTATGGCTACACCTTC. Its protein is CASSNNQWARPNYGYTF.

This clone was counted many times. The V gene is TRBV3-1, the J gene TRBJ2-2; the D is unclear. CDR1 is LGHDT, CDR2 YNNKEL, per germline (reference sequence). V dropped 6 bases and J dropped 6 bases, with 8 bases sitting between them. CDR3 size: 12 residues. CDR3 region: CASSTVAGELFF. CDR3 bases: TGTGCCAGCAGTACAGTGGCCGGGGAGCTGTTTTTT. The whole variable domain, filled in from reference TRBV3-1 and TRBJ2-2, reads DTAVSQTPKYLVTQMGNDKSIKCEQNLGHDTMYWYKQDSKKFLKIMFSYNNKELIINETVPNRFSPKSPDKAHLNLHINSLELGDSAVYFCASSTVAGELFFGEGSRLTVL.

By its share, this clone is medium-sized (0.01 to 0.1%). The rearrangement joins TRBV6-1 to TRBJ1-5, with 8 bases matching TRBD1. The CDR3 sequence is 15 residues long. Germline V lookup: CDR1 MNHNS, CDR2 SASEGT. The J segment lost 4 bases and the V segment lost 5 bases, leaving 7 bases of the junction unmatched. This CDR3 is CASSRRTGYNQPQHF. The CDR3 bases are TGTGCCAGCAGTCGCCGGACAGGGTATAATCAGCCCCAGCATTTT.

This clone has more than one count but fewer than ten. V gene TRBV6-1 combines with J gene TRBJ1-2, with TRBD1 matching over 9 bases. V lost 0 bases and J lost 4; bases outside the gene matches: 3. CDR3 length equals 15 residues. Germline V gives CDR1 MNHNS, CDR2 SASEGT. The CDR3 DNA reads as TGTGCCAGCAGTGAAGCGGAGACAGGGGGCTATGGCTACACCTTC. This sequence encodes CASSEAETGGYGYTF.

This clone was detected many times. The V and J genes are TRBV5-4 and TRBJ1-1, with D perhaps matching TRBD1 (6 bases). Per germline, CDR1 SGHNT and CDR2 YYREEE (reference sequence). This CDR3 is 13 amino acids long. Trimming cost V 6 bases and J 4 bases, with 13 bases left between them. For the CDR3, the DNA is TGTGCCAGCACCCTCGGGGGGCTCACTGAAGCTTTCTTT. Its translation is CASTLGGLTEAFF. Full variable domain (rest looked up from reference TRBV5-4 and TRBJ1-1): ETGVTQSPTHLIKTRGQQVTLRCSSQSGHNTVSWYQQALGQGPQFIFQYYREEENGRGNFPPRFSGLQFPNYSSELNVNALELDDSALYLCASTLGGLTEAFFGQGTRLTVV.

This clone was observed at least ten times. The gene calls are TRBV24-1 and TRBJ2-2, with 9 nucleotides matching TRBD1. Germline-derived CDR1 and CDR2 are KGHDR and SFDVKD. The CDR3 has 16 residues. V dropped 2 bases and J dropped 5; count of bases not matched to a gene: 5. As DNA, the CDR3 is TGTGCCACCAGTGATTCGGGACAGGGAGGAACCGGGGAGCTGTTTTTT. Its protein product is CATSDSGQGGTGELFF.

In its sample, this clone was seen a few times. A read error may account for a junction end that differs from germline. CDR3 residues: CATIRCFVQIQETQYF. The CDR3 DNA reads TGTGCCACCATCAGATGTTTTGTACAGATCCAAGAGACCCAGTACTTC. J is TRBJ2-5 and V is TRBV15; D ambiguous. CDR1 is LNHNV and CDR2 is YYDKDF in the germline V gene (reference sequence). This CDR3 region has 16 residues.

The chain joins TRBV18 to TRBJ1-6; a possible D gene is TRBD1 (5 bases). V dropped 6 bases and J dropped 3 bases, with 15 bases sitting between them. The CDR3 runs 16 residues. The germline CDR1 and CDR2 sequences are KGHSH and LQKENI. This chain's CDR3 is CASSSLGTSYNSPLHF. CDR3 bases: TGTGCCAGCTCTTCCCTGGGGACCAGCTATAATTCACCCCTCCACTTT.

As concerns this clone: One end of the junction varies from germline; a read error may be responsible. V and J are TRBV6-4 and TRBJ2-2; D gene unclear. CDR3 length equals 14 residues. The germline CDR1 and CDR2 sequences are MRHNA and SNTAGT. CDR3 residues: CATSQSVYTGELFF. The DNA of the CDR3 is TGTGCCACTTCGCAGTCCGTGTACACCGGTGAGCTGTTTTTT.

The chain employs TRBV20-1 and TRBJ2-1, with 12 positions matching TRBD2. Trimming at V came to 3 bases and at J to 0 bases, leaving 3 bases not matched to a gene. Germline CDR1 is DFQATT and CDR2 is SNEGSKA (reference sequence). The CDR3 is made up of 16 amino acids. CDR3 in amino acids: CSASTSGRSSYNEQFF. CDR3 coding DNA: TGCAGTGCTAGCACTAGCGGGAGGAGCTCCTACAATGAGCAGTTCTTC.

This chain connects TRBV6-2 or TRBV6-3 to TRBJ2-7, with 9 positions matching TRBD1. This CDR3 is 14 amino acids long. CDR1 is MNHEY and CDR2 is SVGEGT in the germline V gene. V trimming: 4 bases; J trimming: 6 bases; junction bases outside the gene matches: 7. The DNA for the CDR3 is TGTGCCAGCAGTTTAAGGACAGGGGTGGGCGAGCAGTACTTC. It is translated as CASSLRTGVGEQYF.

Worth noting for this clone: At one of its ends the junction is not consistent with the germline gene, which may arise from a read error. This rearrangement joins TRBV6-1 to TRBJ2-2; 8 bases agree with TRBD2. Germline CDR1 is MNHNS and CDR2 is SASEGT. CDR3 size: 16 residues. CDR3 bases: TGTGCCAGCAGTGAGACTAGCGTTGTGGTACCCGGGAAGCTGTTTTTT. It translates to CASSETSVVVPGKLFF.

This clone has only a few counts. The CDR3 end shows no conserved phenylalanine or tryptophan, and so a read error is likely. The CDR3 DNA is TGTGCCATCAGTGAATCGGATATGGACACTGAAGCTTTCCTT. Protein product: CAISESDMDTEAFL. This chain connects TRBV10-3 to TRBJ1-1; D is ambiguous. This CDR3 contains 14 residues. The V gene's germline CDR1 is ENHRY and CDR2 SYGVKD. The V gene lost 3 bases and the J gene lost 3 bases, with 11 bases spanning the gap.

The V gene is TRBV20-1, the J gene TRBJ2-7, with 9 positions matching TRBD2. Germline CDR1 is DFQATT and CDR2 is SNEGSKA (reference sequence). The CDR3 covers 18 residues. V shed 0 bases, J shed 0 bases, and the junction held 12 bases outside the gene matches. CDR3 coding DNA: TGCAGTGCTAGAGATGGCACCCTAGCGGGATGTAGCTCCTACGAGCAGTACTTC. It specifies CSARDGTLAGCSSYEQYF.

This clone was seen ten or more times. It may be a read error: a sequence one base away is much more abundant. Other nucleotide sequences from this sample produce the same CDR3. The chain joins TRBV6-1 to TRBJ2-1, with 9 bases lining up with TRBD2. The V gene's germline CDR1 is MNHNS and CDR2 SASEGT. This CDR3 contains 12 residues. V was clipped by 9 bases and J by 6 bases; unmatched bases: 3. The CDR3 is CASSGSFNEQFF. CDR3 DNA sequence: TGTGCCAGTAGCGGGAGTTTCAATGAGCAGTTCTTC.

The V call is TRBV18, the J call TRBJ2-3; 10 positions match TRBD2. CDR3 length: 15 amino acids. Germline V gene lookup returns CDR1 KGHSH and CDR2 LQKENI. The junction had 7 bases not matched to a gene; V was cut back by 3 bases and J by 7 bases. The CDR3 nucleotides read TGTGCCAGCTCACCGAGCGGGAGGGAAAGGAATACGCAGTATTTT. This codes for CASSPSGRERNTQYF. Supplemented by reference TRBV18 and TRBJ2-3, the full variable domain reads NAGVMQNPRHLVRRRGQEARLRCSPMKGHSHVYWYRQLPEEGLKFMVYLQKENIIDESGMPKERFSAEFPKEGPSILRIQQVVRGDSAAYFCASSPSGRERNTQYFGPGTRLTVL.

Regarding this clone: A much larger clone differs from this one at a single base, so this may be a read error. This is likely a read error, given that the CDR3 carries no conserved phenylalanine or tryptophan at its end. This rearrangement joins TRBV3-1 to TRBJ1-4; no clear D. The CDR3 runs 12 residues. Germline CDR1 reads LGHDT; CDR2 reads YNNKEL (reference sequence). The CDR3 region is CVSSPQSEKLFS. In DNA form, the CDR3 reads TGTGTCAGCAGCCCCCAGTCCGAAAAACTGTTTTCT.

This clone came up a few times. Just one base apart from a much larger clone, this may be a read error. J is TRBJ2-2 and V is TRBV29-1; possible D gene TRBD1, 6 bases. Trimming removed 4 bases from V and 4 bases from J, with 10 bases in between. The CDR3 totals 13 residues. Per germline, CDR1 SQVTM and CDR2 ANQGSEA. The CDR3 DNA follows: TGCAGCGTTGGACAGGTGGGCACCGGGGAGCTGTTTTTT. As protein: CSVGQVGTGELFF.

A few counts support this clone. The rearrangement uses TRBV20-1 and TRBJ1-4; D ambiguous. This CDR3 contains 16 residues. In germline, CDR1 is DFQATT, CDR2 SNEGSKA (reference sequence). The V end lost 0 bases, the J end lost 0 bases, and 11 bases lay between the germline ends. The CDR3 DNA sequence: TGCAGTGCTAGAGATAGGGCAGGAGCAACTAATGAAAAACTGTTTTTT. Translating gives CSARDRAGATNEKLFF.

This sequence joins TRBV3-1 and TRBJ1-5, with 8 bases identical to TRBD1. Germline V gives CDR1 LGHDT, CDR2 YNNKEL (reference sequence). J lost 7 bases, V lost 2 bases, and 4 bases had no gene match. CDR3 length: 14 amino acids. CDR3 residues: CASSQRTGGQPQHF. In DNA form, the CDR3 reads TGTGCCAGCAGCCAACGAACAGGGGGGCAGCCCCAGCATTTT.

This clone has just a few counts. The chain links TRBV7-9 to TRBJ1-2; D unresolved. The germline CDR1 and CDR2 sequences are SEHNR and FQNEAQ (reference sequence). The V gene lost 4 bases and the J gene lost 4 bases, with 7 bases spanning the gap. The CDR3 extends over 12 amino acids. CDR3 DNA sequence: TGTGCCAGCAGCTCGGAACTCTATGGCTACACCTTC. Translation gives CASSSELYGYTF.